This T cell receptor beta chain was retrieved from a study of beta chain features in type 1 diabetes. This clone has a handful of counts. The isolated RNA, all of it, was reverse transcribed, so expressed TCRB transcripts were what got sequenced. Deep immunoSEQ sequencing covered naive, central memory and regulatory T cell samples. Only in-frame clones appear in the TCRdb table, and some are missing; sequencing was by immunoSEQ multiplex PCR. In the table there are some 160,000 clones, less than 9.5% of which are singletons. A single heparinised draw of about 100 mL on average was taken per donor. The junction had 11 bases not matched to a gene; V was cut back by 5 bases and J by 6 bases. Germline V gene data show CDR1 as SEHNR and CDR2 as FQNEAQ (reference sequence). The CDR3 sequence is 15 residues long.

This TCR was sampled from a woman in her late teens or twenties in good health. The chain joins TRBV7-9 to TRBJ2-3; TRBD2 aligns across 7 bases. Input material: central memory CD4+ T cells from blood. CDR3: CASSPGTTKVDTQYF. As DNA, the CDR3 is TGTGCCAGCAGCCCCGGGACTACCAAAGTGGATACGCAGTATTTT.